This T cell receptor beta chain was documented in a study of blood T cell repertoires in COVID-19. Study-level background: Acute and convalescent COVID-19 samples came from the United States, Italy and Spain. From T cells, B-cell-depleted T cells, or PBMCs came the material, which was cDNA or gDNA.

This clone has just one count. V lost 6 bases to trimming and J lost 6 bases, with 9 bases between them. The CDR3 length is 11 residues. CDR1 is KGHSH and CDR2 is LQKENI in the germline V gene. Authors' analysis steps: Amplification of reference gene primers provided the estimated nucleated cell counts. Profiling relied on immunoSEQ multiplex PCR, and the TCRdb table lists in-frame clones only, not all of them. That table supplies the V and J calls and clone size; D and trimming were determined from the DNA. The sample includes approximately 210,000 clones, 90% to 95% seen only once; the top ten take around 1.2%.

This receptor was obtained from a man under 40 with acute or convalescent COVID-19. Sequenced: peripheral blood. This sequence joins TRBV18 and TRBJ2-7; no clear D. CDR3 DNA: TGTGCCAGCTCTCAGACAAGCGAGCAGTACTTC. Translated: CASSQTSEQYF.